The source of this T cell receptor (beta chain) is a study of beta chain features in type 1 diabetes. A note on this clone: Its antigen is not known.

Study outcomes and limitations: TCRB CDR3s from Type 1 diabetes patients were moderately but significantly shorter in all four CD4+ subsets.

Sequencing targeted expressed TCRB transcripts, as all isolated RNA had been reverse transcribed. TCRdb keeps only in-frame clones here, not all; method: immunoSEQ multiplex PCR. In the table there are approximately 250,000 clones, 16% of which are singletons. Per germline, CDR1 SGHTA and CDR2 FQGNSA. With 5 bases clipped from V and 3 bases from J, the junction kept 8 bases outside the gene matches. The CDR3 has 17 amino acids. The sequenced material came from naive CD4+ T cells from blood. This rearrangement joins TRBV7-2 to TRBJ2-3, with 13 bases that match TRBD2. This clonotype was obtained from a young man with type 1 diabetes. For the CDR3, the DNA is TGTGCCAGCAGCCGATCTCCACTAGCGGGAGGGACAGATACGCAGTATTTT. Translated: CASSRSPLAGGTDTQYF.